The 2 T cell receptor beta chains presented below share a single source sample, sequenced in a study of OX40 agonist ivuxolimab in advanced cancers. The assay was immunoSEQ multiplex PCR, and TCRdb's table has in-frame clones only and misses some. The sample lists approximately 72,000 clones, around 88% occurring once. This sample comprised CD4+ or CD8+ T cells sorted from blood, obtained in a trial of the OX40 agonist ivuxolimab. The origin of the receptors is an adult with an advanced solid tumor such as melanoma, head and neck, liver or kidney cancer.

In this sample, this clone turned up once. The chain couples TRBV7-8 to TRBJ2-5, with 7 nucleotides matching TRBD2. From germline, CDR1 is SGHVS and CDR2 FQNEAQ. The V gene end was trimmed by 1 base and the J gene end by 5 bases; junction bases not matched to a gene: 10. The CDR3 extends over 16 amino acids. CDR3 nucleotide sequence: TGTGCCAGCAGCTTAGGGACTGGGACTATGTACGAGACCCAGTACTTC. It is translated as CASSLGTGTMYETQYF.

The gene calls are TRBV16 and TRBJ2-6; D ambiguous. V was clipped by 1 base and J by 0 bases, with 4 bases between them. The CDR3 loop spans 15 amino acids. Germline V CDR1 and CDR2: KGHSY, FQNENV. This CDR3 is CASSQFDSGANVLTF. The DNA of the CDR3 is TGTGCCAGCAGCCAATTCGACTCTGGGGCCAACGTCCTGACTTTC.